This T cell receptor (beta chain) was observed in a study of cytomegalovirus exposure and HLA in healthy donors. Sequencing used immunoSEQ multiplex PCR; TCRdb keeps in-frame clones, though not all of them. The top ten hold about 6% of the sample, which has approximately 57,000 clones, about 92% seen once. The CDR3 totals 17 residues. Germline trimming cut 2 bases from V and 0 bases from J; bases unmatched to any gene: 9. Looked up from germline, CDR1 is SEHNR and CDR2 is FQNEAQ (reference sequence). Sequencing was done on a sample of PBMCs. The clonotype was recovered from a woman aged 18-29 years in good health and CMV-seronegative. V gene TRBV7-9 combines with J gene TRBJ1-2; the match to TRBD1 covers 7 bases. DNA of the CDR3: TGTGCCAGCAGCTTACGACAGGGCGATTCTCCTAACTATGGCTACACCTTC. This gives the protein CASSLRQGDSPNYGYTF.